This TCR beta chain stems from a study of cytomegalovirus exposure and HLA in healthy donors. The study's findings and limits: It emerged from a later analysis that several of the most significant clusters appeared to be linked to common viral pathogens. With later analysis, a missense DCLRE1C variant became linked to TCR beta V- and J-gene trimming.

For this clone: The antigen is unknown.

Vbeta (60) and Jbeta (13) primers were used in the PCR. Profiled with immunoSEQ multiplex PCR; TCRdb holds only in-frame clones, not every one. The sample has about 130,000 clones, under 85% seen once. In germline, CDR1 is ENHRY, CDR2 SYGVKD. The CDR3 consists of 15 residues. V was pared by 4 bases and J by 7 bases, with 10 bases of the junction left unmatched. The chain recombines TRBV10-3 with TRBJ2-4; 7 nucleotides line up with TRBD2. The origin of this receptor is a man aged 25-45 years in good health and CMV-seronegative. The sequenced material came from PBMCs. CDR3 loop: CAISGGGSRWNIQYF. The DNA of the CDR3 is TGTGCCATCAGTGGGGGGGGTAGCAGGTGGAACATTCAGTACTTC.